Sequencing of this T cell receptor beta chain was carried out in a study of cytomegalovirus exposure and HLA in healthy donors. At the level of the study: HLA-typed donors were the source of about 85 million unique TCRs held in an early data release.

The CDR3 has 14 amino acids. V trimming: 6 bases; J trimming: 0 bases; junction bases outside the gene matches: 5. The germline V gene has CDR1 SNHLY and CDR2 FYNNEI. In regard to this clone: Its antigen remains unidentified.

13 Jbeta primers and 60 Vbeta primers were used for the PCR. This table comes from immunoSEQ multiplex PCR, and its TCRdb copy is limited to in-frame clones, with some not included. The repertoire holds some 120,000 clones, with 82% as singletons. Study-wide findings and caveats: An Asian-associated ancestry cluster reportedly showed fewer N-insertions than the roughly 600-donor mean in a later analysis. Common viral pathogens seemed, in a later analysis, to connect with several of the most significant clusters.

The sample consisted of PBMCs. The rearrangement links TRBV2 to TRBJ2-7, with 7 bases aligning to TRBD2. This sequence was found in a male donor in good health and CMV-seropositive. CDR3 residues: CASRKAGSSYEQYF. DNA of the CDR3: TGTGCCAGCAGGAAAGCGGGGAGCTCCTACGAGCAGTACTTC.